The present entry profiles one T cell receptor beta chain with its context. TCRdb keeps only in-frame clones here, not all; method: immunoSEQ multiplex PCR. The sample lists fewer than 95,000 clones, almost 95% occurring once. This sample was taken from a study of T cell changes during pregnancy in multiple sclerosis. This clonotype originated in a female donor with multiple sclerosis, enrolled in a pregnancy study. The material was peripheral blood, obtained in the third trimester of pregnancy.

In nucleotides, the CDR3 is TGTGCCAGCAGCTTACTTCACGGGACAGGCAAGGGGGAAAAACTGTTTTTT. Translation: CASSLLHGTGKGEKLFF. The chain recombines TRBV5-6 with TRBJ1-4, with 8 bases aligning to TRBD1. CDR1 is SGHDT and CDR2 is YYEEEE in the germline V gene. V lost 2 bases, J lost 8 bases, and 14 bases stayed unmatched. This CDR3 has 17 residues.